These 26 T cell receptor beta chains originate from one sample sequenced in a study of blood T cell repertoires in COVID-19. The protocol was immunoSEQ multiplex PCR, while the TCRdb copy is restricted to in-frame clones and leaves out a portion. The sample consists of some 200,000 clones, about 87% of them appearing once. The sequenced sample was peripheral blood. The receptors were sampled from a man aged 18 to 29 with active or convalescent COVID-19.

V gene TRBV5-5 combines with J gene TRBJ2-3; no definite D call. The germline V gene has CDR1 SGHKS and CDR2 YYEKEE (reference sequence). The CDR3 is 12 amino acids. V lost 4 bases, J lost 6 bases, and 9 bases lay in between. This chain's CDR3 is CASSPELDTQYF. CDR3 in DNA: TGTGCCAGCAGCCCCGAGTTGGATACGCAGTATTTT.

The chain links TRBV6-1 to TRBJ2-4; the D gene is possibly TRBD1 (5 bases). The V gene's germline CDR1 is MNHNS and CDR2 SASEGT. Trimming stripped 2 bases from V and 3 bases from J, with 11 bases between. The CDR3 consists of 15 residues. The DNA for the CDR3 is TGTGCCAGCAGTGAAAGTGGGGCCGACAAAAACATTCAGTACTTC. This gives the protein CASSESGADKNIQYF.

DNA for the CDR3: TGTGCCAGCAGCGTTCCAGACAGGGAACCCCTCCACTTT. Translation: CASSVPDREPLHF. This rearrangement joins TRBV5-4 to TRBJ1-6; the match to TRBD1 covers 7 bases. The CDR3 totals 13 residues. Germline CDR1 is SGHNT and CDR2 is YYREEE (reference sequence). The J segment lost 12 bases and the V segment lost 4 bases, leaving 7 bases of the junction unmatched.

This sequence joins TRBV5-1 and TRBJ2-7; 10 bases align to TRBD1. The ends lost 6 bases at V and 1 base at J; junction bases unmatched: 7. The CDR3 covers 15 residues. CDR1 is SGHRS and CDR2 is YFSETQ in the germline V gene. This CDR3 reads CASTTGTGASYEQYF. CDR3 nucleotide sequence: TGCGCCAGCACTACCGGGACAGGGGCGTCCTACGAGCAGTACTTC.

V is TRBV7-9 and J is TRBJ2-7, with 11 bases matching TRBD2. This CDR3 is 14 amino acids long. Unmatched junction bases numbered 3, after V lost 4 bases and J lost 4 bases. The germline CDR1 and CDR2 sequences are SEHNR and FQNEAQ (reference sequence). In nucleotides, the CDR3 is TGTGCCAGCAGCTCGACTAGCGGGATTTACGAGCAGTACTTC. Encoded protein: CASSSTSGIYEQYF.

The J gene is TRBJ2-7, the V gene TRBV10-1; possibly TRBD2 for D (5 bases). V was shortened by 2 bases and J by 5 bases, with 16 bases between the two germline ends. CDR3 length: 15 residues. Germline CDR1 reads WNHNN; CDR2 reads SYGVQD (reference sequence). CDR3 DNA sequence: TGCGCCAGCAGTGAGGGACCCCCAAACGGGGACGAGCAGTACTTC. It encodes CASSEGPPNGDEQYF.

CDR3 nucleotides: TGCGCCACGCGGGACGGCCAGTCTGGAAACACCATATATTTT. Translating it yields CATRDGQSGNTIYF. The rearrangement joins TRBV10-1 to TRBJ1-3, with D maybe TRBD1 (5 bases). The CDR3 sequence is 14 residues long. Trimming shortened V by 10 bases and J by 1 base, and 14 bases separated the two germline ends. Looked up from germline, CDR1 is WNHNN and CDR2 is SYGVQD (reference sequence).

This chain joins TRBV27 and TRBJ1-2; perhaps TRBD1 as D (5 bases). This CDR3 has 13 amino acids. Between the trimmed V and J ends, which lost 3 bases and 2 bases, there was a span of 7 bases. Germline lookup yields CDR1 MNHEY and CDR2 SMNVEV (reference sequence). CDR3 DNA: TGTGCCAGCAGTTTCGCAGGGAACTATGGCTACACCTTC. Translated: CASSFAGNYGYTF.

As regards this clone: An end of the junction does not agree with germline; a read error may underlie this. The rearrangement links TRBV18 to TRBJ1-1; no clear D. This CDR3 has 11 residues. CDR1 is KGHSH and CDR2 is LQKENI in the germline V gene. The CDR3 coding sequence is TGTGCCAGCTCACGGAACAGTGAAGCTTTCTTT. Its translation is CASSRNSEAFF.

The J gene is TRBJ2-5, the V gene TRBV6-5, with D hard to call. Germline-derived CDR1 and CDR2 are MNHEY and SVGAGI. The V and J ends lost 4 bases and 2 bases respectively, with 17 bases between them. This CDR3 contains 16 residues. The DNA for the CDR3 is TGTGCCAGCAGTTTCGGGTTTCTCGATCCGCAAGAGACCCAGTACTTC. It yields the protein CASSFGFLDPQETQYF.

In the case of this clone: At one end, the junction sequence differs from germline, possibly due to a read error. V is TRBV7-7 and J is TRBJ2-6; no reliable D call. This CDR3 has 15 amino acids. Germline V gene sequence: CDR1 SSHAT, CDR2 FNYEAQ (reference sequence). CDR3 region: CASSLGSSGANVLTF. For the CDR3, the DNA is TGTGCTAGCAGCTTAGGCAGCTCTGGGGCCAACGTCCTGACTTTC.

The chain couples TRBV18 to TRBJ2-7, with 7 bases identical to TRBD1. Trimming took 3 bases from V and 0 from J; bases not matched to a gene: 5. Germline CDR1 and CDR2: KGHSH and LQKENI. This CDR3 is built from 15 residues. The chain's CDR3 is CASSPGTGVSYEQYV. DNA for the CDR3: TGTGCCAGCTCACCGGGAACAGGGGTCTCCTACGAGCAGTACGTC.

This clone was counted a single time. V gene TRBV4-1 combines with J gene TRBJ1-4; 7 bases map to TRBD1. The CDR3 extends over 18 amino acids. CDR1 and CDR2 (germline): MGHRA, YSYEKL. V gave up 1 base and J gave up 1 base; unmatched junction bases: 9. CDR3 nucleotides: TGCGCCAGCAGCCAAGGTCCCGGACAGGCACGAACTAATGAAAAACTGTTTTTT. Its protein is CASSQGPGQARTNEKLFF.

The chain uses TRBV5-1 and TRBJ2-3; 11 bases align to TRBD2. With 0 bases clipped from V and 5 bases from J, the junction kept 2 bases outside the gene matches. CDR1 is SGHRS and CDR2 is YFSETQ in the germline V gene. This CDR3 contains 15 residues. The CDR3 sequence: CASSLELAGVDTQYF. The CDR3 DNA sequence: TGCGCCAGCAGCTTGGAACTAGCGGGAGTAGATACGCAGTATTTT.

The chain joins TRBV18 to TRBJ2-3; no reliable D call. The CDR3 totals 13 residues. With 1 base removed from V and 2 bases from J, the gap between germline ends came to 4 bases. Looked up from germline, CDR1 is KGHSH and CDR2 is LQKENI. CDR3 DNA sequence: TGTGCCAGCTCACCACGGCCCACAGATACGCAGTATTTT. Its translation: CASSPRPTDTQYF.

CDR3: CAISGSTGSFYGYTF. CDR3 DNA sequence: TGTGCCATCAGTGGATCGACAGGGTCCTTCTATGGCTACACCTTC. V gene TRBV10-3 combines with J gene TRBJ1-2; 7 bases are a match to TRBD1. The CDR3 is 15 residues long. Per germline, CDR1 ENHRY and CDR2 SYGVKD. The V segment lost 4 bases and the J segment 4 bases; nucleotides outside the gene matches: 9.

Points on this clone: Without the conserved terminal phenylalanine or tryptophan, this CDR3 likely stems from a read error. The limits of the CDR3 on the DNA are not certain, so only TCRdb's listed CDR3 is given. The chain links TRBV16 to TRBJ1-1; TRBD1 reflects the table's D call only, with no check against the DNA. Germline V lookup: CDR1 KGHSY, CDR2 FQNENV. From its first to its last residue, the CDR3 has 13 amino acids. The CDR3 loop is CASSHGGGTGSSV.

The chain recombines TRBV3-1 (or the pseudogene TRBV3-2) with TRBJ2-2; tentative D call: TRBD2 (6 bases). This CDR3 has 15 residues. Deletions cut 3 bases from V and 2 bases from J, with 10 bases between. Germline V gene sequence: CDR1 LGHDT, CDR2 YNNKEL (reference sequence). CDR3 region: CASSHGGANTGELFF. CDR3 nucleotides: TGTGCCAGCAGCCACGGGGGAGCCAACACCGGGGAGCTGTTTTTT.

The CDR3 reads CASRIEVGESNSPLHF. CDR3 nucleotide sequence: TGTGCCAGCAGGATAGAGGTTGGGGAGTCCAATTCACCCCTCCACTTT. V usage is TRBV27 and J usage is TRBJ1-6, with D uncertain. The V and J ends lost 6 bases and 7 bases respectively, with 19 bases between them. CDR3 size: 16 residues. Looked up from germline, CDR1 is MNHEY and CDR2 is SMNVEV (reference sequence).

This clone came up once. The V call is TRBV5-5, the J call TRBJ2-5, with a weak D call TRBD1 (6 bases). V lost 0 bases and J lost 4, with 7 bases in between. The CDR3 is made up of 13 amino acids. CDR1 and CDR2 (germline): SGHKS, YYEKEE (reference sequence). The CDR3 region has the DNA TGTGCCAGCAGCTTGGTACAGGGAGAGACCCAGTACTTC. This codes for CASSLVQGETQYF. Looking up the rest from reference TRBV5-5 and TRBJ2-5 gives the full variable domain: DAGVTQSPTHLIKTRGQQVTLRCSPISGHKSVSWYQQVLGQGPQFIFQYYEKEERGRGNFPDRFSARQFPNYSSELNVNALLLGDSALYLCASSLVQGETQYFGPGTRLLVL.

This rearrangement joins TRBV4-2 to TRBJ1-2; D unclear. This CDR3 contains 12 residues. CDR1 is LGHNA and CDR2 is YNFKEQ in the germline V gene. Trimming took off 0 bases at V and 8 bases at J, with 7 bases between the two ends. The CDR3 loop is CASSQDERGYTF. CDR3 bases: TGTGCCAGCAGCCAAGATGAGAGGGGCTACACCTTC.

This clone was picked up a small number of times. This chain uses TRBV6-4 with TRBJ1-5; D unclear. The V gene lost 8 bases and the J gene lost 4 bases, with 12 bases spanning the gap. This CDR3 region has 13 residues. Germline V gene data show CDR1 as MRHNA and CDR2 as SNTAGT. CDR3 amino acids: CASATDLNQPQHF. Written as DNA, the CDR3 is TGTGCCAGCGCCACGGACTTAAATCAGCCCCAGCATTTT.

With respect to this clone: A much larger clonotype is one base distant, so this may be a read error. The genes are TRBV12-3 or TRBV12-4 and TRBJ2-1, with D perhaps TRBD2 (5 bases). This CDR3 has 12 amino acids. Trimming left V 6 bases short and J 7 bases short, with 10 bases between. CDR3 coding DNA: TGTGCCAGCAGCTCGTCGGGGAATGAGCAGTTCTTC. Its protein is CASSSSGNEQFF.

Only a few counts were recorded for this clone. The V call is TRBV29-1, the J call TRBJ2-7; tentative D call: TRBD1 (6 bases). The CDR3 contains 14 residues. Per the germline V gene, CDR1 is SQVTM and CDR2 is ANQGSEA. V was shortened by 6 bases and J by 3 bases, with 18 bases between the two germline ends. CDR3 region: CSVVFSGDGYEQYF. The CDR3 nucleotides are TGCAGCGTAGTTTTCTCAGGGGATGGCTACGAGCAGTACTTC.

The chain is built from TRBV4-1 and TRBJ1-4; TRBD1 matches 7 bases. The CDR3 length is 14 residues. Germline V lookup: CDR1 MGHRA, CDR2 YSYEKL. V dropped 4 bases and J dropped 8; count of bases not matched to a gene: 7. CDR3 loop: CASSPQGVREKLFF. CDR3 coding DNA: TGCGCCAGCAGCCCCCAGGGGGTTCGCGAAAAACTGTTTTTT.

This rearrangement joins TRBV30 to TRBJ2-2; 8 bases fit TRBD2. This CDR3 contains 15 residues. Germline trimming cut 5 bases from V and 0 bases from J; bases unmatched to any gene: 5. Germline loops: CDR1 GTSNPN, CDR2 SVGIG (reference sequence). CDR3 amino acids: CAWEQRGTNTGELFF. DNA for the CDR3: TGTGCCTGGGAACAGCGGGGGACGAACACCGGGGAGCTGTTTTTT. The variable domain in full, completed from reference TRBV30 and TRBJ2-2, reads SQTIHQWPATLVQPVGSPLSLECTVEGTSNPNLYWYRQAAGRGLQLLFYSVGIGQISSEVPQNLSASRPQDRQFILSSKKLLLSDSGFYLCAWEQRGTNTGELFFGEGSRLTVL.